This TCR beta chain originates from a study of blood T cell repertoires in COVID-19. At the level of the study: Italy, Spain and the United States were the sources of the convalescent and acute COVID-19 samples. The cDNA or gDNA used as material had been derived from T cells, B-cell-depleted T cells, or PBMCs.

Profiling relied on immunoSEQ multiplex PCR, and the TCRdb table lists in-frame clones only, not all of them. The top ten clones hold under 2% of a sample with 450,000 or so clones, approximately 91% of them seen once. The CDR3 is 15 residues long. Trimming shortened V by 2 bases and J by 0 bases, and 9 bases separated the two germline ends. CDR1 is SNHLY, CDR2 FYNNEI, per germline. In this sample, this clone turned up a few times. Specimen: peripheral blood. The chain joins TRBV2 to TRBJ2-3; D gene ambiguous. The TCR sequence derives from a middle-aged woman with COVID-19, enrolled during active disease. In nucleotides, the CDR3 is TGTGCCAGCAGTGAATCCAGCGTAAGCACAGATACGCAGTATTTT. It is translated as CASSESSVSTDTQYF.